Presented here are 21 T cell receptor beta chains from one specimen sequenced in a study of shared clonotypes between healthy human individuals. The repertoire was sequenced with immunoSEQ multiplex PCR; TCRdb's copy has only in-frame clones and lacks some. In the table there are around 700,000 clones, around 67% of which are singletons. The sample was memory CD4+ T cells sorted from blood. Subset given: CD45RA-negative fraction. Every receptor here comes from a woman aged 25 to 45 in good health.

The V gene is TRBV5-1, the J gene TRBJ1-2; 8 nucleotides match TRBD1. J lost 7 bases, V lost 0 bases, and 8 bases had no gene match. The CDR3 has 15 residues. Per the germline V gene, CDR1 is SGHRS and CDR2 is YFSETQ. The CDR3 loop reads CASSLAEQGAGGYTF. The CDR3 nucleotides are TGCGCCAGCAGCTTGGCTGAGCAGGGGGCCGGTGGCTACACCTTC.

The chain has TRBV10-2 and TRBJ1-2; maybe TRBD1 (6 bases). Per the germline V gene, CDR1 is WSHSY and CDR2 is SAAADI. Trimming pared 6 bases from V and 4 bases from J, leaving 12 bases between. The CDR3 has 13 residues. CDR3 sequence (DNA): TGCGCCAGCAGAGCACAGGGATCCTATGGCTACACCTTC. Translation gives CASRAQGSYGYTF.

V gene TRBV5-1 combines with J gene TRBJ2-3; a possible D gene is TRBD2 (5 bases). The ends were cut back, 5 bases at V and 8 bases at J, with 18 bases in the middle. The CDR3 runs 14 residues. The V gene's germline CDR1 is SGHRS and CDR2 YFSETQ. CDR3 region: CASSYSLAPGTQYF. The CDR3 bases are TGCGCCAGCAGTTATAGTTTAGCGCCGGGTACGCAGTATTTT.

This chain joins TRBV5-6 and TRBJ2-3; D gene uncertain. The CDR3 runs to 14 residues. Germline V lookup: CDR1 SGHDT, CDR2 YYEEEE. Between the trimmed V and J ends, which lost 0 bases and 8 bases, there was a span of 13 bases. The CDR3 DNA sequence: TGTGCCAGCAGCTTGGGTCCGGCCACGGGTACGCAGTATTTT. Translated, it gives CASSLGPATGTQYF.

V gene TRBV5-1 combines with J gene TRBJ2-7; a weak D match, TRBD2 (5 bases). Germline CDR1 SGHRS, CDR2 YFSETQ. Trimming stripped 6 bases from V and 0 bases from J, with 16 bases between. This CDR3 spans 15 amino acids. This CDR3 reads CASTMGAGGSYEQYF. CDR3 DNA sequence: TGCGCCAGCACCATGGGTGCGGGCGGCTCCTACGAGCAGTACTTC.

The rearrangement uses TRBV13 and TRBJ2-1; TRBD2 matches at 11 bases. Germline CDR1 PRHDT, CDR2 FYEKMQ (reference sequence). The CDR3 contains 16 residues. Trimming took 2 bases from V and 7 from J; bases not matched to a gene: 7. The CDR3 DNA reads TGTGCCAGCAGCTTATCCTTAACTAGCGGGGGTAATGAGCAGTTCTTC. The encoded protein is CASSLSLTSGGNEQFF. The complete variable domain, with remaining parts taken from reference TRBV13 and TRBJ2-1, reads AAGVIQSPRHLIKEKRETATLKCYPIPRHDTVYWYQQGPGQDPQFLISFYEKMQSDKGSIPDRFSAQQFSDYHSELNMSSLELGDSALYFCASSLSLTSGGNEQFFGPGTRLTVL.

The chain uses TRBV11-3 and TRBJ1-1; perhaps TRBD1 as D (5 bases). Germline-derived CDR1 and CDR2 are SGHNT and YENEEA. Trimming pared 3 bases from V and 0 bases from J, leaving 11 bases between. The CDR3 is made up of 15 amino acids. CDR3 sequence (DNA): TGTGCCAGCAGCTTGCGGGGGGGGATGAACACTGAAGCTTTCTTT. Its protein is CASSLRGGMNTEAFF.

V is TRBV20-1 and J is TRBJ2-7, with D possibly matching TRBD1 (6 bases). Between the trimmed V and J ends, which lost 6 bases and 6 bases, there was a span of 12 bases. This CDR3 is 11 amino acids long. The germline gives CDR1 DFQATT, CDR2 SNEGSKA (reference sequence). The CDR3 coding sequence is TGCAGTGCCCCGGGGACAACCGAGCAGTACTTC. Translated, it gives CSAPGTTEQYF.

Worth noting for this clone: The sample carries other DNA sequences with the same CDR3. This sequence joins TRBV5-1 and TRBJ1-1, with D hard to call. V gave up 4 bases and J gave up 0 bases, with 7 bases separating them. CDR1 and CDR2 (germline): SGHRS, YFSETQ. This CDR3 has 13 residues. The CDR3 DNA reads TGCGCCAGCAGCCCGGCCCTGAACACTGAAGCTTTCTTT. Translated: CASSPALNTEAFF.

This clone was detected only once. This sequence joins TRBV6-5 and TRBJ2-5; D may be TRBD2 (6 bases). Per the germline V gene, CDR1 is MNHEY and CDR2 is SVGAGI. The CDR3 is made up of 15 amino acids. Trimming took 4 bases from V and 11 from J, leaving 23 bases between them. CDR3 sequence reads: CASSSRVGRREGQYF. The CDR3 DNA follows: TGTGCCAGCAGTTCGCGGGTGGGGAGGCGCGAAGGGCAGTACTTC.

The chain uses TRBV5-1 and TRBJ2-3; no clear D gene. V was clipped by 1 base and J by 1 base, with 16 bases between them. The germline V gene has CDR1 SGHRS and CDR2 YFSETQ. The CDR3 loop spans 17 amino acids. As DNA, the CDR3 is TGCGCCAGCAGCTTGAACGGAAGAACGAGTGGCACAGATACGCAGTATTTT. Residues: CASSLNGRTSGTDTQYF.

The rearrangement uses TRBV7-9 and TRBJ2-3; D not certain. The length of the CDR3 is 14 residues. Trimming shortened V by 2 bases and J by 3 bases, and 9 bases separated the two germline ends. Germline-derived CDR1 and CDR2 are SEHNR and FQNEAQ (reference sequence). The CDR3 DNA sequence: TGTGCCAGCAGCTTAAAAACGACGACAGATACGCAGTATTTT. Translation: CASSLKTTTDTQYF.

This rearrangement joins TRBV23-1 to TRBJ1-4; 8 bases line up with TRBD1. TRBV23-1 carries the ORF label, with uncertain function. V shed 6 bases, J shed 6 bases, and the junction held 9 bases outside the gene matches. The CDR3 sequence is 15 residues long. CDR3 amino acids: CASRHLTGVHEKLFF. For the CDR3, the DNA is TGCGCCAGCAGACATCTGACAGGGGTGCATGAAAAACTGTTTTTT.

The chain carries TRBV10-3 and TRBJ2-1; TRBD2 might be the D (6 bases). Germline-derived CDR1 and CDR2 are ENHRY and SYGVKD. The CDR3 sequence is 13 residues long. Trimming left V 2 bases short and J 9 bases short, with 11 bases between. The CDR3 is CAISEGGTVEQFF. CDR3 coding DNA: TGTGCCATCAGTGAGGGCGGGACGGTTGAGCAGTTCTTC.

This clone occurred a few times. This chain joins TRBV5-1 and TRBJ1-2; D may be TRBD1 (5 bases). This CDR3 has 13 residues. The germline V gene has CDR1 SGHRS and CDR2 YFSETQ. V was trimmed by 6 bases and J by 8 bases, leaving 17 bases between them. The CDR3 reads CASTLGGTVGYTF. In nucleotides, the CDR3 is TGCGCCAGCACCCTTGGAGGGACTGTCGGCTACACCTTC.

This sequence joins TRBV9 and TRBJ2-2; a weak D match, TRBD2 (5 bases). The CDR3 length is 14 residues. Germline V gives CDR1 SGDLS, CDR2 YYNGEE. V lost 1 base to trimming and J lost 6 bases, with 10 bases between them. Written as DNA, the CDR3 is TGTGCCAGCAGCGTACTTCTAGCCCCCGGGGAGCTGTTTTTT. Amino acid sequence: CASSVLLAPGELFF. The complete variable domain, with remaining parts taken from reference TRBV9 and TRBJ2-2, reads DSGVTQTPKHLITATGQRVTLRCSPRSGDLSVYWYQQSLDQGLQFLIQYYNGEERAKGNILERFSAQQFPDLHSELNLSSLELGDSALYFCASSVLLAPGELFFGEGSRLTVL.

This clone has a handful of counts. The chain employs TRBV7-9 and TRBJ2-2; D not resolved. Trimming cost V 5 bases and J 0 bases, with 7 bases left between them. Germline-derived CDR1 and CDR2 are SEHNR and FQNEAQ (reference sequence). CDR3 size: 14 residues. CDR3 DNA: TGTGCCAGCAGCCCGACGGCGAACACCGGGGAGCTGTTTTTT. Amino acids: CASSPTANTGELFF. The variable domain in full, with the rest retrieved from reference TRBV7-9 and TRBJ2-2, is DTGVSQNPRHKITKRGQNVTFRCDPISEHNRLYWYRQTLGQGPEFLTYFQNEAQLEKSRLLSDRFSAERPKGSFSTLEIQRTEQGDSAMYLCASSPTANTGELFFGEGSRLTVL.

V gene TRBV19 combines with J gene TRBJ1-5; TRBD1 is a possible D gene (6 bases). The CDR3 length is 15 residues. Germline-derived CDR1 and CDR2 are LNHDA and SQIVND (reference sequence). Trimming cost V 4 bases and J 5 bases, with 15 bases left between them. CDR3 residues: CASSKLDSLYQPQHF. As DNA, the CDR3 is TGTGCCAGTAGTAAATTGGACAGCCTTTATCAGCCCCAGCATTTT.

The chain uses TRBV2 and TRBJ2-7; possibly TRBD2 for D (6 bases). Germline lookup yields CDR1 SNHLY and CDR2 FYNNEI. The V and J ends lost 2 bases and 7 bases respectively, with 18 bases between them. This CDR3 contains 15 residues. The CDR3 nucleotides are TGTGCCAGCAGTGAATGGTCGGCGGGGTCCAGGGAGCAGTACTTC. Its protein is CASSEWSAGSREQYF.

V is TRBV5-4 and J is TRBJ2-1; 7 nucleotides match TRBD2. Germline trimming cut 4 bases from V and 8 bases from J; bases unmatched to any gene: 15. This CDR3 spans 16 amino acids. Germline V CDR1 and CDR2: SGHNT, YYREEE (reference sequence). The CDR3 is CASSPGGSGTGYEQFF. In nucleotides, the CDR3 is TGTGCCAGCAGCCCCGGCGGGAGCGGGACTGGGTATGAGCAGTTCTTC.

This clone has more than one count but fewer than ten. This chain links TRBV5-1 with TRBJ2-5; D is tentatively TRBD1 or TRBD2 (6 bases each). The CDR3 is 14 amino acids. Germline-derived CDR1 and CDR2 are SGHRS and YFSETQ. Deletions cut 4 bases from V and 5 bases from J, with 15 bases between. The CDR3 reads CASSGGHLGETQYF. The CDR3, as DNA: TGCGCCAGCAGCGGGGGGCACCTCGGGGAGACCCAGTACTTC.